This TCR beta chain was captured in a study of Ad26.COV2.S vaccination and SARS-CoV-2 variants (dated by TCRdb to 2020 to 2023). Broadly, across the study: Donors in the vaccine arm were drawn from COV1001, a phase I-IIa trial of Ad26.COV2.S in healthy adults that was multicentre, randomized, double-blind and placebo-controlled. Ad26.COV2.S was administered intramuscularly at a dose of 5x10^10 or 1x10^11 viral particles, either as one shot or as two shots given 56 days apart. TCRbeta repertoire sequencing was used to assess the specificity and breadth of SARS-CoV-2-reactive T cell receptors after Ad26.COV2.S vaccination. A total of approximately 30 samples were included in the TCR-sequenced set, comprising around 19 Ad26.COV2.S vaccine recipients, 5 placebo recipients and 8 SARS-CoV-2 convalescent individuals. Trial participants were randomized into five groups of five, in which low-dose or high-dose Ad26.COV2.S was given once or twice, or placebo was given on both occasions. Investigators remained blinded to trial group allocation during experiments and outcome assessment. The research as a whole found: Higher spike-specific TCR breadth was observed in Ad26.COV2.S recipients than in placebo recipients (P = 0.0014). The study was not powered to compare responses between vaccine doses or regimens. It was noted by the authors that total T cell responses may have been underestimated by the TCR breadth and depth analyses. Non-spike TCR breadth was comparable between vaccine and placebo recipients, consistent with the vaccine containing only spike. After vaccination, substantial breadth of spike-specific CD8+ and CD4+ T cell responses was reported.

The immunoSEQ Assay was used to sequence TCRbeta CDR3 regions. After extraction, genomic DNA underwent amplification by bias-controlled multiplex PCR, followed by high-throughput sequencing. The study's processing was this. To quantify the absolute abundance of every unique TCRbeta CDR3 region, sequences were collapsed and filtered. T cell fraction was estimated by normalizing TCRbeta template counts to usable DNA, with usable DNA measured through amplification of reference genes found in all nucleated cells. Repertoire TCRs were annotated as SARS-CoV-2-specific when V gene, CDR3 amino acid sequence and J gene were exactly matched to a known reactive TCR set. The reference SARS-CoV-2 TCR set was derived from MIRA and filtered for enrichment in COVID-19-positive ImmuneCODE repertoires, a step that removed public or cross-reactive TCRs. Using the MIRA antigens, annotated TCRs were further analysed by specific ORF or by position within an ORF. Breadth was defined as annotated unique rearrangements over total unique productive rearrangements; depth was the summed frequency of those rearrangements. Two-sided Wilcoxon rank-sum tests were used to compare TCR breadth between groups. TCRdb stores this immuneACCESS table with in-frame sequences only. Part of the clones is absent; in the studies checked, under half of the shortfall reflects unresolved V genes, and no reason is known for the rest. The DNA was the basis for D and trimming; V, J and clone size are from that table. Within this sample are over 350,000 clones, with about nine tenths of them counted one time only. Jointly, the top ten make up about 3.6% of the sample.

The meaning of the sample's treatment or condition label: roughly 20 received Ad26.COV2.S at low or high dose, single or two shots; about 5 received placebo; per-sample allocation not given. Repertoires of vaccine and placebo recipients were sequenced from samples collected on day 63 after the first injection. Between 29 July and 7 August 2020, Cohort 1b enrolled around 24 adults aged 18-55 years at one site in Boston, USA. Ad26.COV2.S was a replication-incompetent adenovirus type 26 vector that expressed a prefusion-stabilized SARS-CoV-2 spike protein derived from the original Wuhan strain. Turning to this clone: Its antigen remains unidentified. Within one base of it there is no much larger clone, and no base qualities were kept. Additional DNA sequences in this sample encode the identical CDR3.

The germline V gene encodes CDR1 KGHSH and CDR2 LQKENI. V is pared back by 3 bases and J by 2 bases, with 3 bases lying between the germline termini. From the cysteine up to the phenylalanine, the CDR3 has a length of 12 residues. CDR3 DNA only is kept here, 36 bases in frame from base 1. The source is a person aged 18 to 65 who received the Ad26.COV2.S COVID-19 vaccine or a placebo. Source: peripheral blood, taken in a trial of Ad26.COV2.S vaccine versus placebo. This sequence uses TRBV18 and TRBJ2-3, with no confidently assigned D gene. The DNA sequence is TGTGCCAGCTCACCGACCACAGATACGCAGTATTTT. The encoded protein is CASSPTTDTQYF.